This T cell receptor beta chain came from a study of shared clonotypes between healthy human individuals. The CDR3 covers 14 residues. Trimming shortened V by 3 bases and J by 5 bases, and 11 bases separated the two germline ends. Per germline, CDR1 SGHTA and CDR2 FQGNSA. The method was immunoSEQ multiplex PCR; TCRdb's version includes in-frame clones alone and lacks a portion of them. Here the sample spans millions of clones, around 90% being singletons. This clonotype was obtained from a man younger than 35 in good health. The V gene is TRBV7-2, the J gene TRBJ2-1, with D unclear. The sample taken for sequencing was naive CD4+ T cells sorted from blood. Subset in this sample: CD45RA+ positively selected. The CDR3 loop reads CASSLEVRNNEQFF. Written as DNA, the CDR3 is TGTGCCAGCAGCTTGGAAGTCAGGAACAATGAGCAGTTCTTC.